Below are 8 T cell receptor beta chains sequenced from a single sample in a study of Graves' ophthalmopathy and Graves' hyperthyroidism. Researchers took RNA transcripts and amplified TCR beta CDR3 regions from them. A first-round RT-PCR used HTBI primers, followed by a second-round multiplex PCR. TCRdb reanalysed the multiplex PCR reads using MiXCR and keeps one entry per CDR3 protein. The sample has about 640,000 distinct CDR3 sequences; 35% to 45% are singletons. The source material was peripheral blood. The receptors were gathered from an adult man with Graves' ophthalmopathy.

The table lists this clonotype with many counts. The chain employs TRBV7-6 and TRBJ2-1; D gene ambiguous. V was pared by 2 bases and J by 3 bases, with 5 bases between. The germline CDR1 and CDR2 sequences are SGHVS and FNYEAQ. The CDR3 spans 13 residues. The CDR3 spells CASSLRDYNEQFF. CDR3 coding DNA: TGTGCCAGCAGCTTAAGGGACTACAATGAGCAGTTCTTC.

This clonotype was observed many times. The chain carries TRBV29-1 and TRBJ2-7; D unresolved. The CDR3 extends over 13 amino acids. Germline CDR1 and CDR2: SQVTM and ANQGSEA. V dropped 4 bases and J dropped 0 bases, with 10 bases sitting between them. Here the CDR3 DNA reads TGCAGCGTTGGTCAGCTGAGCTCCTACGAGCAGTACTTC. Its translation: CSVGQLSSYEQYF.

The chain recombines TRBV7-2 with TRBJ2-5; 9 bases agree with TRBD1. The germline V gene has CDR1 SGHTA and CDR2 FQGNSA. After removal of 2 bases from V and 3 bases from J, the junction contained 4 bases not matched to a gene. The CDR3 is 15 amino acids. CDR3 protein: CASSLRGTGKETQYF. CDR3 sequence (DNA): TGTGCCAGCAGCTTAAGGGGGACAGGGAAAGAGACCCAGTACTTC.

CDR3 DNA: TGTGCTAGTGGTGACCAGGTTAACACCGGGGAGCTGTTTTTT. It is translated as CASGDQVNTGELFF. V and J are TRBV12-5 and TRBJ2-2; no clear D. Germline CDR1 is LGHNT and CDR2 is FRNRAP. CDR3 size: 14 residues. V was clipped by 5 bases and J by 2 bases, with 9 bases between them.

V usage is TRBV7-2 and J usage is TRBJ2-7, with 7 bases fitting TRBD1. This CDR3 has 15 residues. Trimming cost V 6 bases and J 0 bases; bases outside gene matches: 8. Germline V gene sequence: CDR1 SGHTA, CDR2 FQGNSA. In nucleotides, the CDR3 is TGTGCCAGCAGTTTTACAGGGGATAGCTCCTACGAGCAGTACTTC. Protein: CASSFTGDSSYEQYF.

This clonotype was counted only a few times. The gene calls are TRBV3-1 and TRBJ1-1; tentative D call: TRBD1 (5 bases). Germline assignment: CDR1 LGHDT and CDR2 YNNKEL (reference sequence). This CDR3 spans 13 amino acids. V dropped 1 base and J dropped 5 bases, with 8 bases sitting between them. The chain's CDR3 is CASSQAEGTEAFF. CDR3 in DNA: TGTGCCAGCAGCCAAGCAGAGGGGACTGAAGCTTTCTTT.

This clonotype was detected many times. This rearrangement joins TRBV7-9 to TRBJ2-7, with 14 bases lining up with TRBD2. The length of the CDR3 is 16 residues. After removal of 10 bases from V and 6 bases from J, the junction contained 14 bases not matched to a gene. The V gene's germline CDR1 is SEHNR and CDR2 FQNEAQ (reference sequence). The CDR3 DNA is TGTGCCACTAGGACTAGCGGGAGGACCGAAAGAGTCGAGCAGTACTTC. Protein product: CATRTSGRTERVEQYF.

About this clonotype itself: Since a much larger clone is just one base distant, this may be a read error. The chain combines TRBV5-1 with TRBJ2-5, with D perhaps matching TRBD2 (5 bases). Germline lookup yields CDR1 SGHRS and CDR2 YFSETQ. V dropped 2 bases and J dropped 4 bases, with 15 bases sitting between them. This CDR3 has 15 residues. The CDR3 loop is CASSFQGARAETQYF. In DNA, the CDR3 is TGCGCCAGCAGCTTTCAAGGCGCGAGGGCAGAGACCCAGTACTTC.